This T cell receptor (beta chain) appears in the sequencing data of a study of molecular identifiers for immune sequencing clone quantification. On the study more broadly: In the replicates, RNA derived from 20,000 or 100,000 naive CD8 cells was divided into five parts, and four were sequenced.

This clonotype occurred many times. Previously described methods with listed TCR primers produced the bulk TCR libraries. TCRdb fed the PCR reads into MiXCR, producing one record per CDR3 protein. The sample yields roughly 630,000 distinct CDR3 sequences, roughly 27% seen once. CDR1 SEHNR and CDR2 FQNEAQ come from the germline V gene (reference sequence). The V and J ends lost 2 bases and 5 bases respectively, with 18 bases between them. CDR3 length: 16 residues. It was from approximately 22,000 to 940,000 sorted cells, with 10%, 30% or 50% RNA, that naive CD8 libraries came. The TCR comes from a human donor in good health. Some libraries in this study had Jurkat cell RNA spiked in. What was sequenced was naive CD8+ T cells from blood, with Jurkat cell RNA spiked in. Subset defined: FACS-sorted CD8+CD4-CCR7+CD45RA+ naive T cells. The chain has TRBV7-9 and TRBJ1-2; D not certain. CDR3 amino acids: CASSLTTQQSSYGYTF. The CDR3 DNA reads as TGTGCCAGCAGCTTAACGACCCAACAATCGTCTTATGGCTACACCTTC. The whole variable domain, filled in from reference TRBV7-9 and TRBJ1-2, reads DTGVSQNPRHKITKRGQNVTFRCDPISEHNRLYWYRQTLGQGPEFLTYFQNEAQLEKSRLLSDRFSAERPKGSFSTLEIQRTEQGDSAMYLCASSLTTQQSSYGYTFGSGTRLTVV.